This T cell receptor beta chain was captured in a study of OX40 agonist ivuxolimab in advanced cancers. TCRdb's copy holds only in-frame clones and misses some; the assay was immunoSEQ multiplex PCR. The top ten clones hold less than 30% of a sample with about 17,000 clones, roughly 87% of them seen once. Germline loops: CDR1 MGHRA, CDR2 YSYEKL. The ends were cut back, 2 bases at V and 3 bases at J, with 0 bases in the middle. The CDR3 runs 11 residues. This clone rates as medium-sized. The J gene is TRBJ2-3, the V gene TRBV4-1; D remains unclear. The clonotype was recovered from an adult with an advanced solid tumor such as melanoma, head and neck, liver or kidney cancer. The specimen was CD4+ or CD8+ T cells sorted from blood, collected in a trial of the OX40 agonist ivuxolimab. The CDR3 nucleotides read TGCGCCAGCAGCCAAACAGATACGCAGTATTTT. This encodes CASSQTDTQYF.